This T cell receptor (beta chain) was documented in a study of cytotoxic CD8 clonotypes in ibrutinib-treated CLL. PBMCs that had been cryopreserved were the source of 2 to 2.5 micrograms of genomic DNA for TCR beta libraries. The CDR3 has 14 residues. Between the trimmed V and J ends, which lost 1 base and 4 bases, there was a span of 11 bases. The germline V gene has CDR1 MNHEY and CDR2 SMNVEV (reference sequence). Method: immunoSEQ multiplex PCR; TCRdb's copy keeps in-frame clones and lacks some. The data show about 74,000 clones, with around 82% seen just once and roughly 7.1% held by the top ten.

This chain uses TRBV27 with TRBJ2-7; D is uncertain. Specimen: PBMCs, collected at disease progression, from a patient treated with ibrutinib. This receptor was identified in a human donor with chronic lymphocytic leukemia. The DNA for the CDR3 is TGTGCCAGCAGTTTATTCTCCTTCGCTTACGAGCAGTACTTC. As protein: CASSLFSFAYEQYF.